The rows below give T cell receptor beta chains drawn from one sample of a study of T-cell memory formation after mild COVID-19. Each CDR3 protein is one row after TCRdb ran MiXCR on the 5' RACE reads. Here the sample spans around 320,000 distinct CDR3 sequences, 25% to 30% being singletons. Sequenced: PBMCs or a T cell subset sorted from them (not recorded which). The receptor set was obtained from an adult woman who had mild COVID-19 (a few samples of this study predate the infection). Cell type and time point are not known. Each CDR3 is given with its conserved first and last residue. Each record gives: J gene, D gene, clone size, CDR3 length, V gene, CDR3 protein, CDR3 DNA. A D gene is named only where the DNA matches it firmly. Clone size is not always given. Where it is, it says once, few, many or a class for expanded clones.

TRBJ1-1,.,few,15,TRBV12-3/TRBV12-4,CASSRWLGLNTEAFF,TGTGCCAGCAGCCGTTGGTTAGGATTGAACACTGAAGCTTTCTTT
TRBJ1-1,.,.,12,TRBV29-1,CSCLGGAVEAFF,TGCAGCTGCCTGGGGGGGGCTGTTGAAGCTTTCTTT
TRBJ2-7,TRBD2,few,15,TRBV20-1,CSAISRLAGGYEQYF,TGCAGTGCGATCTCGCGACTAGCGGGGGGGTACGAGCAGTACTTC
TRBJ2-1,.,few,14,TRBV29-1,CSVVEGGVYNEQFF,TGCAGCGTTGTGGAGGGGGGGGTCTACAATGAGCAGTTCTTC
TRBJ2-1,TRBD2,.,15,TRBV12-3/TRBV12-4,CASSLRTSDYNEQFF,TGTGCCAGCAGTTTAAGGACTAGCGATTACAATGAGCAGTTCTTC
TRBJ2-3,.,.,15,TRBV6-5,CASSLVTGSTDTQYF,TGTGCCAGCAGTCTCGTTACGGGGAGCACAGATACGCAGTATTTT
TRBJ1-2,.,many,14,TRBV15,CATSRERLGDGYTF,TGTGCCACCAGCAGAGAGAGGCTCGGGGATGGCTACACCTTC
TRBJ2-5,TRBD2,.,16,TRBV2,CASSGLAGGPQETQYF,TGTGCCAGCAGTGGACTAGCGGGGGGTCCCCAAGAGACCCAGTACTTC
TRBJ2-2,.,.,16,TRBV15,CATSGPEGLNTGELFF,TGTGCCACCAGCGGACCTGAAGGGCTTAACACCGGGGAGCTGTTTTTT
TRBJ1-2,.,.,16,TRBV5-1,CASSPLPETGAYGYTF,TGCGCCAGCAGCCCTCTGCCTGAGACAGGCGCCTATGGCTACACCTTC
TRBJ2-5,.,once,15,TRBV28,CASRRGGGARETQYF,TGTGCCAGCAGGAGGGGTGGGGGGGCGCGAGAGACCCAGTACTTC
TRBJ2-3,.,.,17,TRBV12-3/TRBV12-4,CASSYGVGQEFGPTQYF,TGTGCCAGCAGTTATGGGGTCGGGCAGGAATTCGGTCCGACGCAGTATTTT
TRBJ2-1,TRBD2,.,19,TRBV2,CASTATSGDPKSSYNEQFF,TGTGCCAGCACTGCGACTAGCGGGGACCCTAAAAGCTCCTACAATGAGCAGTTCTTC
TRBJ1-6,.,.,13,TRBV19,CASSIVDKSPLHF,TGTGCCAGTAGTATAGTGGATAAGTCACCCCTCCACTTT
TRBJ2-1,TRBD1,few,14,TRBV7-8,CASSPRIGGQDQFF,TGTGCCAGCAGCCCCCGGATTGGCGGACAGGATCAGTTCTTC
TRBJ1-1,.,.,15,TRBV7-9,CASSYPGHLNTEAFF,TGTGCCAGCAGCTACCCGGGACACCTGAACACTGAAGCTTTCTTT
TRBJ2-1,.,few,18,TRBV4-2,CASSLEPGPTTRGNEQFF,TGTGCCAGCAGCCTCGAACCGGGACCAACTACCCGTGGCAATGAGCAGTTCTTC
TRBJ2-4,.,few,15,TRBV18,CASSPRAPPENIQYF,TGTGCCAGCTCACCAAGGGCCCCGCCGGAAAACATTCAGTACTTC
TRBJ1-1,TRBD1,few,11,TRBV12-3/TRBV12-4,CASQDRAEAFF,TGTGCCAGCCAAGACAGGGCCGAAGCTTTCTTT
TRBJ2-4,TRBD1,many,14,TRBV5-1,CASSLQDRGNIQYF,TGCGCCAGCAGCCTCCAGGACAGGGGAAACATTCAGTACTTC
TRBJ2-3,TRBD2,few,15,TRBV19,CASSLAGAYTDTQYF,TGTGCCAGTAGTCTAGCGGGGGCCTACACAGATACGCAGTATTTT
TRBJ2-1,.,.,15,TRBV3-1,CASSQDPGEWDEQFF,TGTGCCAGCAGCCAAGATCCAGGGGAGTGGGATGAGCAGTTCTTC
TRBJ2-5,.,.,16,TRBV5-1,CASSLVGSVGQETQYF,TGCGCCAGCAGCTTGGTCGGTTCGGTAGGACAAGAGACCCAGTACTTC
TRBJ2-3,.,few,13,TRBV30,CAWSVSSTDTQYF,TGTGCCTGGAGTGTAAGCAGCACAGATACGCAGTATTTT
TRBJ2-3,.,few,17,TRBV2,CASSEQGLGTSTDTQYF,TGTGCCAGCAGTGAACAGGGGCTAGGAACAAGCACAGATACGCAGTATTTT